This record concerns one T cell receptor (beta chain) sequence. Its antigen remains unknown. A far larger clone is just one base off, so this is likely a read error. Trimming shortened V by 3 bases and J by 10 bases, and 9 bases separated the two germline ends. This CDR3 spans 12 amino acids. Germline V gene data show CDR1 as SGHTA and CDR2 as FQGNSA. Sequencing targeted expressed TCRB transcripts, as all isolated RNA had been reverse transcribed. The method was immunoSEQ multiplex PCR; TCRdb's version includes in-frame clones alone and lacks a portion of them. The table records roughly 350,000 clones, around 10% of them present only once. This entry is derived from a study of beta chain features in type 1 diabetes. The study's findings and limits: Significant though moderate, a shortening of TCRB CDR3s appeared in all four CD4+ subsets of Type 1 diabetes patients.

The chain carries TRBV7-2 and TRBJ2-2; D remains ambiguous. Material for sequencing was central memory CD4+ T cells from blood. This receptor was obtained from a young man with type 1 diabetes. The CDR3 is CASSLDRVELFF. Written as DNA, the CDR3 is TGTGCCAGCAGCTTGGATCGGGTGGAGCTGTTTTTT.